The 23 T cell receptor beta chains listed next were all sequenced from one sample in a study of cytomegalovirus exposure and HLA in healthy donors (dated by TCRdb to 2015 to 2018). The method was the immunoSEQ multiplex PCR assay. A mixture of 60 forward primers for TCR Vbeta segments and 13 reverse primers for TCR Jbeta segments was used in the multiplex PCR. TCRdb mirrors the immuneACCESS table, restricted to in-frame sequences. Some clones are absent from its copies; in checked studies, under half trace to an unresolved V gene, and the reason for the others is unknown. The sample data list some 100,000 clones, and roughly three quarters of these were observed just once. 3.5% to 4% of the sample is held by the ten biggest clonotypes. The sample consisted of PBMCs. Source of these receptors: a woman aged 50 to 65 in good health and CMV-seropositive.

This clone was detected a few times. The chain links TRBV6-6 to TRBJ1-6; D is undetermined. Germline V gene sequence: CDR1 MNHNY, CDR2 SVGAGI (reference sequence). V was shortened by 3 bases and J by 0 bases, with 6 bases between the two germline ends. This CDR3 has 15 residues. CDR3 in DNA: TGTGCCAGCAGTTATGAGAGCTCCTATAATTCACCCCTCCACTTT. Translation gives CASSYESSYNSPLHF.

The rearrangement links TRBV6-4 to TRBJ1-2; TRBD1 aligns across 7 bases. J gave up 8 bases and V 0 bases, and 6 bases lay outside the gene matches. Per the germline V gene, CDR1 is MRHNA and CDR2 is SNTAGT. CDR3 size: 14 residues. The CDR3 nucleotides read TGTGCCAGCAGTGACTCGCCAGGGGGATACGGCTACACCTTC. This translates into CASSDSPGGYGYTF.

In regard to this clone: This sample includes further DNA sequences coding for the same CDR3. This rearrangement joins TRBV12-5 to TRBJ1-1; 8 bases agree with TRBD1. Germline loops: CDR1 LGHNT, CDR2 FRNRAP. V lost 0 bases and J lost 0; bases outside the gene matches: 3. The CDR3 is 16 residues long. Here the CDR3 DNA reads TGTGCTAGTGGTTTGGTACTGGGACAGGTGAACACTGAAGCTTTCTTT. This codes for CASGLVLGQVNTEAFF.

The table lists this clone with a few counts. This chain joins TRBV14 and TRBJ2-3; 12 bases line up with TRBD2. The CDR3 is 19 amino acids. V lost 1 base and J lost 1; bases outside the gene matches: 9. Germline CDR1 reads SGHDN; CDR2 reads FVKESK. The CDR3 DNA reads as TGTGCCAGCAGCCAAGGACTTCTAGCGGGGGGGATTCGCACAGATACGCAGTATTTT. Translating it yields CASSQGLLAGGIRTDTQYF. Full variable domain (remainder filled in from reference TRBV14 and TRBJ2-3): EAGVTQFPSHSVIEKGQTVTLRCDPISGHDNLYWYRRVMGKEIKFLLHFVKESKQDESGMPNNRFLAERTGGTYSTLKVQPAELEDSGVYFCASSQGLLAGGIRTDTQYFGPGTRLTVL.

This clone was picked up a small number of times. The rearrangement joins TRBV19 to TRBJ2-1, with TRBD2 matching over 8 bases. This CDR3 contains 15 residues. With V trimmed by 1 base and J by 5 bases, 4 bases remained unmatched. From germline, CDR1 is LNHDA and CDR2 SQIVND (reference sequence). DNA for the CDR3: TGTGCCAGTAGTATAGGAGCTAGCGGGCACAATGAGCAGTTCTTC. It specifies CASSIGASGHNEQFF.

V usage is TRBV9 and J usage is TRBJ1-2; weak D call: TRBD1 (5 bases). V lost 5 bases and J lost 3, with 11 bases in between. Germline V lookup: CDR1 SGDLS, CDR2 YYNGEE. CDR3 length: 13 amino acids. The CDR3 coding sequence is TGTGCCAGCAGTAGTACAGGCTACTATGGCTACACCTTC. This translates into CASSSTGYYGYTF.

The V call is TRBV4-1, the J call TRBJ2-1; 10 bases are shared with TRBD2. V was clipped by 8 bases and J by 0 bases; unmatched bases: 4. The V gene's germline CDR1 is MGHRA and CDR2 YSYEKL. The CDR3 has 15 residues. CDR3 in DNA: TGCGCCAGCTCAGCGGGAGGGAACTCCTACAATGAGCAGTTCTTC. Amino acids: CASSAGGNSYNEQFF.

The V and J genes are TRBV29-1 and TRBJ1-1, with TRBD1 matching 7 bases. Germline V lookup: CDR1 SQVTM, CDR2 ANQGSEA. Unmatched junction bases numbered 12, after V lost 7 bases and J lost 4 bases. This CDR3 is 14 amino acids long. For the CDR3, the DNA is TGCAGCGCTAACCTAGGGGGCACGGGCACTGAAGCTTTCTTT. As protein: CSANLGGTGTEAFF.

The V call is TRBV19, the J call TRBJ1-5, with a tentative D call TRBD1 (5 bases). Germline CDR1 is LNHDA and CDR2 is SQIVND (reference sequence). Trimming took off 5 bases at V and 3 bases at J, with 14 bases between the two ends. The CDR3 has 15 amino acids. The CDR3 DNA sequence: TGTGCCAGTAGTCCCTTTGACAGTCCCAATCAGCCCCAGCATTTT. It encodes CASSPFDSPNQPQHF.

This sequence joins TRBV28 and TRBJ2-2; tentatively, D is TRBD1 (6 bases). In germline, CDR1 is MDHEN, CDR2 SYDVKM. V lost 6 bases and J 1 base, leaving 9 bases between the germline ends. This CDR3 region has 14 residues. CDR3 DNA: TGTGCCAGCAGCTCGGGACAGAACACCGGGGAGCTGTTTTTT. Translation: CASSSGQNTGELFF.

The chain joins TRBV5-4 to TRBJ2-1, with 8 nucleotides matching TRBD2. The germline V gene encodes CDR1 SGHNT and CDR2 YYREEE (reference sequence). The CDR3 has 14 amino acids. Unmatched junction bases numbered 10, after V lost 4 bases and J lost 10 bases. CDR3 protein: CASSRTSPPIEQFF. In DNA, the CDR3 is TGTGCCAGCAGCCGGACTAGCCCCCCGATCGAGCAGTTCTTC.

The chain recombines TRBV7-6 with TRBJ1-1; 7 nucleotides agree with TRBD1. The CDR3 is 15 amino acids. Trimming cost V 1 base and J 0 bases; bases outside gene matches: 2. The V gene's germline CDR1 is SGHVS and CDR2 FNYEAQ. The CDR3 loop reads CASSLGRGVNTEAFF. CDR3 DNA sequence: TGTGCCAGCAGCTTAGGCAGGGGGGTGAACACTGAAGCTTTCTTT.

Only one count was recorded for this clone. V and J are TRBV7-3 and TRBJ2-1, with TRBD2 as a possible D gene (6 bases). V lost 5 bases to trimming and J lost 6 bases, with 20 bases between them. The CDR3 loop spans 16 amino acids. Germline V lookup: CDR1 SGHTA, CDR2 FQGTGA. The CDR3 DNA sequence: TGTGCCAGCAGCCTCTTCCGGGACTCCACCCCCAATGAGCAGTTCTTC. This sequence encodes CASSLFRDSTPNEQFF. The variable domain in full, completed from reference TRBV7-3 and TRBJ2-1, reads GAGVSQTPSNKVTEKGKYVELRCDPISGHTALYWYRQSLGQGPEFLIYFQGTGAADDSGLPNDRFFAVRPEGSVSTLKIQRTERGDSAVYLCASSLFRDSTPNEQFFGPGTRLTVL.

V usage is TRBV21-1 and J usage is TRBJ2-7; the table's D call, TRBD2, was not checked against the DNA. TRBV21-1 is tagged as a pseudogene. The CDR3 covers 14 residues. The CDR3 loop reads CASRGGLAAPGQYF. CDR3 DNA sequence: TGTGCCAGCAGGGGGGGTCTAGCGGCACCTGGGCAGTACTTC.

This rearrangement joins TRBV9 to TRBJ2-7, with a tentative D call TRBD2 (6 bases). Trimming pared 1 base from V and 0 bases from J, leaving 8 bases between. The CDR3 consists of 14 residues. From germline, CDR1 is SGDLS and CDR2 YYNGEE. The CDR3 bases are TGTGCCAGCAGCGTATCACTAGCCTCCTACGAGCAGTACTTC. Translating it yields CASSVSLASYEQYF.

The rearrangement links TRBV4-2 to TRBJ1-3; TRBD1 might be the D (5 bases). V was trimmed by 2 bases and J by 2 bases, leaving 10 bases between them. The germline V gene has CDR1 LGHNA and CDR2 YNFKEQ. The CDR3 is 15 residues long. The DNA of the CDR3 is TGTGCCAGCAGCCAAAGGGAGGGGCCTGGAAACACCATATATTTT. Protein sequence: CASSQREGPGNTIYF.

This CDR3 is CASSESSKKGSAGNTIYF. The CDR3 DNA is TGTGCCAGCAGTGAAAGCTCGAAGAAGGGGTCGGCAGGAAACACCATATATTTT. This chain links TRBV2 with TRBJ1-3; a weak D match, TRBD1 (5 bases). V was pared by 2 bases and J by 4 bases, with 21 bases between. CDR1 is SNHLY and CDR2 is FYNNEI in the germline V gene. This CDR3 has 18 residues.

This chain joins TRBV5-1 and TRBJ2-1; D remains unclear. V lost 0 bases and J lost 10, with 8 bases in between. This CDR3 has 12 amino acids. Germline V CDR1 and CDR2: SGHRS, YFSETQ. The CDR3 region is CASSLGLDEQFF. DNA of the CDR3: TGCGCCAGCAGCTTGGGGCTAGACGAGCAGTTCTTC.

This clone has a handful of counts. The rearrangement joins TRBV9 to TRBJ2-1; D is undetermined. V was shortened by 4 bases and J by 10 bases, with 12 bases between the two germline ends. The CDR3 is made up of 12 amino acids. The germline V gene encodes CDR1 SGDLS and CDR2 YYNGEE. The CDR3, as DNA: TGTGCCAGCAGCTTGTCGGGTATCGAGCAGTTCTTC. This translates into CASSLSGIEQFF.

This clone has just a few counts. The V gene is TRBV6-6, the J gene TRBJ2-5; D may be TRBD2 (6 bases). CDR1 is MNHNY, CDR2 SVGAGI, per germline (reference sequence). The CDR3 spans 14 residues. The ends were cut back, 4 bases at V and 5 bases at J, with 14 bases in the middle. CDR3 DNA: TGTGCCAGCAGTTCCCTGACTAGATCGGAGACCCAGTACTTC. Amino acid sequence: CASSSLTRSETQYF.

The chain carries TRBV6-5 and TRBJ1-1; possible D gene TRBD1, 6 bases. V gave up 5 bases and J gave up 11 bases, with 12 bases separating them. The CDR3 covers 11 residues. Germline values: CDR1 MNHEY, CDR2 SVGAGI. CDR3 DNA sequence: TGTGCCAGCAGTACAGGGTTTAAGGCTTTCTTT. It specifies CASSTGFKAFF.

V is TRBV18 and J is TRBJ1-2; D not certain. Between the trimmed V and J ends, which lost 2 bases and 10 bases, there was a span of 11 bases. The CDR3 runs 12 residues. CDR1 KGHSH and CDR2 LQKENI come from the germline V gene. CDR3 nucleotides: TGTGCCAGCTCACCAAGATTAGACTACTACACCTTC. Its translation: CASSPRLDYYTF.

The V call is TRBV27, the J call TRBJ2-7; D is possibly TRBD1 (6 bases). Germline V lookup: CDR1 MNHEY, CDR2 SMNVEV (reference sequence). Trimming shortened V by 5 bases and J by 5 bases, and 16 bases separated the two germline ends. This CDR3 is 14 amino acids long. CDR3 bases: TGTGCCAGCAGTCCGGGTAGGGGGTACGACGAGCAGTACTTC. Translating it yields CASSPGRGYDEQYF.